Sequencing of this TCR beta chain was carried out in a study of blood T cell repertoires in COVID-19. Study-level background: COVID-19 samples, acute and convalescent, were from the United States, Italy and Spain. From T cells, B-cell-depleted T cells, or PBMCs came the material, which was cDNA or gDNA.

Germline assignment: CDR1 SGHNT and CDR2 YENEEA. Trimming removed 5 bases at V and 0 bases at J, with 11 bases between. This CDR3 comprises 16 residues. Original processing methods: Amplification of reference gene primers provided the estimated nucleated cell counts. Libraries were prepared by immunoSEQ multiplex PCR; TCRdb keeps only in-frame clonotypes and omits some of them. The V and J calls and clone size were taken over from that table, and D and trimming were inferred from the DNA. The sample yields fewer than 90,000 clones, roughly 87% seen once. This rearrangement joins TRBV11-3 to TRBJ2-6; possible D gene TRBD2, 6 bases. The receptor comes from a male donor with acute or convalescent COVID-19. Sequencing was carried out using peripheral blood. The CDR3 reads CASSPGGLSGANVLTF. For the CDR3, the DNA is TGTGCCAGCAGCCCCGGGGGTCTCTCTGGGGCCAACGTCCTGACTTTC.